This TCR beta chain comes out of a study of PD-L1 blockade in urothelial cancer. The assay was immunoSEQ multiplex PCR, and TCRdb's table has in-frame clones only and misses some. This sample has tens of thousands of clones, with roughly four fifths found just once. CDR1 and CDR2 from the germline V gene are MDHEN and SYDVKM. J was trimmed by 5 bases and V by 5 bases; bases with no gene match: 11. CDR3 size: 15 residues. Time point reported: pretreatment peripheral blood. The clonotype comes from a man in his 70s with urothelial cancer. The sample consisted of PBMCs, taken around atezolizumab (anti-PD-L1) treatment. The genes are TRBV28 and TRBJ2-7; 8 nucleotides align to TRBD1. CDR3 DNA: TGTGCCAGCAGTCCCAGGGGGCCAGGTCGGGACGAGCAGTACTTC. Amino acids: CASSPRGPGRDEQYF.